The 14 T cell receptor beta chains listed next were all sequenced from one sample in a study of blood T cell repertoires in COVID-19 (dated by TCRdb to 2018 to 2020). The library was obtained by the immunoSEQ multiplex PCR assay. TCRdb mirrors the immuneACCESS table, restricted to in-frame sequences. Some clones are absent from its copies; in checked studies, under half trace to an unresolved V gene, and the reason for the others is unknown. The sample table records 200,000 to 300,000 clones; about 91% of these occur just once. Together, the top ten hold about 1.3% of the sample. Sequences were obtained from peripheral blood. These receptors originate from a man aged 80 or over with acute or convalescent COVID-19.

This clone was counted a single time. CDR3 sequence reads: CASSVLSGGGETQYF. The CDR3 nucleotides read TGTGCCAGCAGCGTTCTTAGCGGGGGCGGGGAGACCCAGTACTTC. The chain carries TRBV9 and TRBJ2-5; 9 bases are shared with TRBD2. The CDR3 is 15 residues long. Looked up from germline, CDR1 is SGDLS and CDR2 is YYNGEE. V was pared by 2 bases and J by 5 bases, with 7 bases of the junction left unmatched.

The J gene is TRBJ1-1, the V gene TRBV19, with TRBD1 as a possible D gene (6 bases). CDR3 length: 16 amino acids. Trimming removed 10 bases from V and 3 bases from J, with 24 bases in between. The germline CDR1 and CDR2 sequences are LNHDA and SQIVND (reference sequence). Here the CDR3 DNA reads TGTGCCACCAACCCCTCGGGGGGCCGCGGGGACACTGAAGCTTTCTTT. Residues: CATNPSGGRGDTEAFF.

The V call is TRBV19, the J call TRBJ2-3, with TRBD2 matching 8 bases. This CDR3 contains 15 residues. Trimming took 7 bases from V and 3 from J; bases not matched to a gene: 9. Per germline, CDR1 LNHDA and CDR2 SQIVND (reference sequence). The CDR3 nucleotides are TGTGCCAGTAACGGAGCGGGGGAGGGTACAGATACGCAGTATTTT. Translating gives CASNGAGEGTDTQYF.

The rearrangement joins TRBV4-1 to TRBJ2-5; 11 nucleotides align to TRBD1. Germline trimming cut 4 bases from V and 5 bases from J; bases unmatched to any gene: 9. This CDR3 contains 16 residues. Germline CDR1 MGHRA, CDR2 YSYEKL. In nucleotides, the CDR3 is TGCGCCAGCAGCCTTTATCGGACAGGGGGCTATGAGACCCAGTACTTC. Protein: CASSLYRTGGYETQYF.

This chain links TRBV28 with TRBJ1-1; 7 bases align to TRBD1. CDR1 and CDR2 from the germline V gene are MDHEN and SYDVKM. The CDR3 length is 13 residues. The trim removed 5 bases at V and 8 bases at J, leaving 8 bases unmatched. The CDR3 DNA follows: TGTGCCAGCAGTGTCTCCGGGACAGAGGAAGCTTTCTTT. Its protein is CASSVSGTEEAFF. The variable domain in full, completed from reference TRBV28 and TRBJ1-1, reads DVKVTQSSRYLVKRTGEKVFLECVQDMDHENMFWYRQDPGLGLRLIYFSYDVKMKEKGDIPEGYSVSREKKERFSLILESASTNQTSMYLCASSVSGTEEAFFGQGTRLTVV.

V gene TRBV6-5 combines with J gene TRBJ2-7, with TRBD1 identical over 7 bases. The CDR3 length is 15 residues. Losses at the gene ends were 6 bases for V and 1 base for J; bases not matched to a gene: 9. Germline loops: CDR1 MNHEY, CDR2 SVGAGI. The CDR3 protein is CASSATGPLSYEQYF. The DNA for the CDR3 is TGTGCCAGCAGCGCGACAGGGCCTCTTTCCTACGAGCAGTACTTC.

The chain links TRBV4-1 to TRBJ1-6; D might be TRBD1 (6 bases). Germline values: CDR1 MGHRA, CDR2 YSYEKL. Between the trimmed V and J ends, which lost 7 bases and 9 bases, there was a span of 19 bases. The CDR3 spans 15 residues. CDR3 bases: TGCGCCAGCACCACCGGGGACACCCGAGGTTCACCCCTCCACTTT. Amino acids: CASTTGDTRGSPLHF.

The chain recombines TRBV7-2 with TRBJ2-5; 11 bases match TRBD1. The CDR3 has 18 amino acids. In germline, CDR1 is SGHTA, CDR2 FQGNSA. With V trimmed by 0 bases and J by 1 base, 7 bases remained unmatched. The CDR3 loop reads CASSLAPSGTGGQETQYF. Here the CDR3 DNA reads TGTGCCAGCAGCTTAGCGCCCAGCGGGACAGGGGGCCAAGAGACCCAGTACTTC.

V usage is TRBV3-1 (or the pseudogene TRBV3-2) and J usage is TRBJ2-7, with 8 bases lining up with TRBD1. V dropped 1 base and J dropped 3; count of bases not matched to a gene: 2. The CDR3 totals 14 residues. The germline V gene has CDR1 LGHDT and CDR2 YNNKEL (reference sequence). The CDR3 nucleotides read TGTGCCAGCAGCCAAGGACAGGGGTTCTACGAGCAGTACTTC. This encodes CASSQGQGFYEQYF.

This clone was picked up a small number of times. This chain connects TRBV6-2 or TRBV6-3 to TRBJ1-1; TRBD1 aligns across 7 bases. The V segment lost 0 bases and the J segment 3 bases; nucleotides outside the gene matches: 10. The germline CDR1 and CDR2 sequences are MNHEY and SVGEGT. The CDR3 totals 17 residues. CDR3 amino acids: CASSYSQGQRKHTEAFF. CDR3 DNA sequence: TGTGCCAGCAGTTACTCACAGGGGCAGCGCAAGCACACTGAAGCTTTCTTT.

CDR3 sequence (DNA): TGTGCCAGCACCACTTCAAGGGGGAAGGGACCCCTTGAAAAACTGTTTTTT. This sequence encodes CASTTSRGKGPLEKLFF. The V call is TRBV21-1, the J call TRBJ1-4; TRBD1, the table's D call, was not compared with the DNA. TRBV21-1 is a documented pseudogene. This CDR3 is 17 amino acids long.

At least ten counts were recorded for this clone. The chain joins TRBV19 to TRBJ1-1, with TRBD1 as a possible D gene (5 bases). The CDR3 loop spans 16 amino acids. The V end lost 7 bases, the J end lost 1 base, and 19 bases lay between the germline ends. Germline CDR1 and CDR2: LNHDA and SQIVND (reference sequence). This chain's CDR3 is CASMGPSRPSNTEAFF. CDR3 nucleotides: TGTGCCAGTATGGGGCCCTCTCGGCCTTCGAACACTGAAGCTTTCTTT.

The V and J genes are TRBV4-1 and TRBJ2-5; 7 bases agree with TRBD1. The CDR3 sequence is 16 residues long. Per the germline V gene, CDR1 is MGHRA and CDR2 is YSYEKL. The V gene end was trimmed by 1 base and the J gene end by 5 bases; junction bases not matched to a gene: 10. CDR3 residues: CASSQVGTGVSETQYF. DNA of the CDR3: TGCGCCAGCAGCCAAGTTGGAACAGGGGTTTCGGAGACCCAGTACTTC.

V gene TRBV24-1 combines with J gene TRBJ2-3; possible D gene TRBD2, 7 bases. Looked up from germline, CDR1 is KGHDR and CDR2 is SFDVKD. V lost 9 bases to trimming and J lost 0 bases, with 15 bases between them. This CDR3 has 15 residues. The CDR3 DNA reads TGTGCCACCCAAACGGGGGGCCGGAGCACAGATACGCAGTATTTT. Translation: CATQTGGRSTDTQYF.